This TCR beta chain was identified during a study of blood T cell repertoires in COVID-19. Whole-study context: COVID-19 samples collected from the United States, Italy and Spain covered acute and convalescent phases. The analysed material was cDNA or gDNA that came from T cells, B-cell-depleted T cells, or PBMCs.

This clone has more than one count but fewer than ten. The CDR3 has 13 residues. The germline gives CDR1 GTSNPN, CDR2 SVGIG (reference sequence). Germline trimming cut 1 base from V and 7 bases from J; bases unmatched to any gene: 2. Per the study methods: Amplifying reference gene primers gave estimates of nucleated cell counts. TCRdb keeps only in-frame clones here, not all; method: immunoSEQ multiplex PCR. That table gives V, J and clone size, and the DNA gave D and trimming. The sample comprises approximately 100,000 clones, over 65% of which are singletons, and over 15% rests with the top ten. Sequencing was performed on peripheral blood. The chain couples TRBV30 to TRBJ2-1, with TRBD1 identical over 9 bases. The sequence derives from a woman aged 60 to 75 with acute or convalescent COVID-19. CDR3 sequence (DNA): TGTGCCTGGAGTGACAGGGGGCGGAATGAGCAGTTCTTC. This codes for CAWSDRGRNEQFF.